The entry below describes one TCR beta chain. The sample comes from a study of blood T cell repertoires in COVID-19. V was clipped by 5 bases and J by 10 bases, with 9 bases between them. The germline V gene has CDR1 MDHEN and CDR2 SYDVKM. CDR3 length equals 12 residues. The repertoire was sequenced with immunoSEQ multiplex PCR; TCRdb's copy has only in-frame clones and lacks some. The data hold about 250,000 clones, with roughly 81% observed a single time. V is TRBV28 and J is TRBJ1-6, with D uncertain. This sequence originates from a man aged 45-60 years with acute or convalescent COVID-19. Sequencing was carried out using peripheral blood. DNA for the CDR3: TGTGCCAGCAGTGTTACAATCTCACCCCTCCACTTT. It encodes CASSVTISPLHF.